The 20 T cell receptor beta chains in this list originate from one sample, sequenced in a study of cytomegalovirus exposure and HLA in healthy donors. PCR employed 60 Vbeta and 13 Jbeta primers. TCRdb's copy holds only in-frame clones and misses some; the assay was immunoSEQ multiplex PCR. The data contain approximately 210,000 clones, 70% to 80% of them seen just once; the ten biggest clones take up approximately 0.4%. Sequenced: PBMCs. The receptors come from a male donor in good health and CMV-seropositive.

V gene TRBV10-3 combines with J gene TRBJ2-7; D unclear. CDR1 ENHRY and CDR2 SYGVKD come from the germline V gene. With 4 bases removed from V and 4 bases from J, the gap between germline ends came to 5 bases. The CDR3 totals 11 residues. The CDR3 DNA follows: TGTGCCATCAGTGCACAGTACGAGCAGTACTTC. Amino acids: CAISAQYEQYF.

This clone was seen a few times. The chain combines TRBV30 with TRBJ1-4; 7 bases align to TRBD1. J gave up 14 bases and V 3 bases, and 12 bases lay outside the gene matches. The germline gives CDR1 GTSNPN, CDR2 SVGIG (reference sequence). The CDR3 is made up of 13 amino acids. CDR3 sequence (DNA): TGTGCCTGGAGACCGGACAGGTTTAGTGCGCTGTTTTTT. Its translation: CAWRPDRFSALFF.

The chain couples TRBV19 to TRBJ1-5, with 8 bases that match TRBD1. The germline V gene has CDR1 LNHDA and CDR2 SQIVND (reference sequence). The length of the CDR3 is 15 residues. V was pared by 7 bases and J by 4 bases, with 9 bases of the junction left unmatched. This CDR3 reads CASNTRTGFNQPQHF. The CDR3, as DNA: TGTGCCAGTAATACGAGGACAGGGTTTAATCAGCCCCAGCATTTT.

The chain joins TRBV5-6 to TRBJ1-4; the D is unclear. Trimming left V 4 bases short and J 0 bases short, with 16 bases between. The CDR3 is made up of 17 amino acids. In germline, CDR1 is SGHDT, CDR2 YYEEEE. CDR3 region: CASSLLTLEATNEKLFF. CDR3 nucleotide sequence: TGTGCCAGCAGCCTATTAACCCTTGAGGCAACTAATGAAAAACTGTTTTTT.

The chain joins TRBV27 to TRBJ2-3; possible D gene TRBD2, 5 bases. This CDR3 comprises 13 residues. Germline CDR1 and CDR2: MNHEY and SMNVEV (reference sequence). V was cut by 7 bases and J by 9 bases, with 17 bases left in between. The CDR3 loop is CASTLELSGTQYF. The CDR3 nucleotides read TGTGCCAGCACCCTCGAGCTGTCGGGAACGCAGTATTTT.

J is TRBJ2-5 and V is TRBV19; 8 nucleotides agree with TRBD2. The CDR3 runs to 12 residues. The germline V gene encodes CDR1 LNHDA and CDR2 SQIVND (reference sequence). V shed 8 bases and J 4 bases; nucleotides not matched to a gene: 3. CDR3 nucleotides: TGTGCCAGTGCTGCGGGGGGAGAGACCCAGTACTTC. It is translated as CASAAGGETQYF. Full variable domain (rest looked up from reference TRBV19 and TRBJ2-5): DGGITQSPKYLFRKEGQNVTLSCEQNLNHDAMYWYRQDPGQGLRLIYYSQIVNDFQKGDIAEGYSVSREKKESFPLTVTSAQKNPTAFYLCASAAGGETQYFGPGTRLLVL.

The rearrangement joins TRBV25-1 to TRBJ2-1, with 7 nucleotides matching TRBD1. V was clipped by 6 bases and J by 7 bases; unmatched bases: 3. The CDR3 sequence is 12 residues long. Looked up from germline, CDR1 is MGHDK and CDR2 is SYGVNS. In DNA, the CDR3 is TGTGCCAGCAGCCTGACAGGGAATGAGCAGTTCTTC. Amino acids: CASSLTGNEQFF. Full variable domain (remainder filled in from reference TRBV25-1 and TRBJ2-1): EADIYQTPRYLVIGTGKKITLECSQTMGHDKMYWYQQDPGMELHLIHYSYGVNSTEKGDLSSESTVSRIRTEHFPLTLESARPSHTSQYLCASSLTGNEQFFGPGTRLTVL.

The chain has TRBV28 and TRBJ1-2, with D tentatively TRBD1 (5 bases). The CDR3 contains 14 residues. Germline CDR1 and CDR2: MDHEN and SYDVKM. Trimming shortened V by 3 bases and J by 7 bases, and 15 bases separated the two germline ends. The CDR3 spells CASSLGGKGLGYTF. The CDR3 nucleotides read TGTGCCAGCAGTTTGGGGGGAAAGGGACTTGGCTACACCTTC.

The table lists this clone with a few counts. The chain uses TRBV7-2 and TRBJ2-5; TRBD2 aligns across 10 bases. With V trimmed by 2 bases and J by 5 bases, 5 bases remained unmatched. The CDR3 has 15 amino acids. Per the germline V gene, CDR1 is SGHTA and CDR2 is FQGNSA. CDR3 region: CASSLKREGGETQYF. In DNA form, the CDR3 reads TGTGCCAGCAGCTTAAAGCGGGAGGGCGGGGAGACCCAGTACTTC.

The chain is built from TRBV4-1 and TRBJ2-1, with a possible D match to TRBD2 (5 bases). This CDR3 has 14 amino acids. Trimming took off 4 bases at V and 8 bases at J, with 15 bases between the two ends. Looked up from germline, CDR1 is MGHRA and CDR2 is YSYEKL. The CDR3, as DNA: TGCGCCAGCAGCCGCCGGACGACTATCGATGAGCAGTTCTTC. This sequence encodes CASSRRTTIDEQFF.

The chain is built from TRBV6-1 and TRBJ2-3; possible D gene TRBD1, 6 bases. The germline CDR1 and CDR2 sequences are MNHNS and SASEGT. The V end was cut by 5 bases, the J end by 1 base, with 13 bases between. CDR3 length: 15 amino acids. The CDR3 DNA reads TGTGCCAGCAGTCTCCGGGACACCCGCACAGATACGCAGTATTTT. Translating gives CASSLRDTRTDTQYF.

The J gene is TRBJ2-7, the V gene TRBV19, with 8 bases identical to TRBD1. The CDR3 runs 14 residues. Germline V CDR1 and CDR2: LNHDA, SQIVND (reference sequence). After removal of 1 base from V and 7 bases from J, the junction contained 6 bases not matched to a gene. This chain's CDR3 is CASSIGQGAQEQYF. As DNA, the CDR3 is TGTGCCAGTAGTATAGGGCAGGGGGCGCAAGAGCAGTACTTC. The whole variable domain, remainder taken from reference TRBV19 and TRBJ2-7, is DGGITQSPKYLFRKEGQNVTLSCEQNLNHDAMYWYRQDPGQGLRLIYYSQIVNDFQKGDIAEGYSVSREKKESFPLTVTSAQKNPTAFYLCASSIGQGAQEQYFGPGTRLTVT.

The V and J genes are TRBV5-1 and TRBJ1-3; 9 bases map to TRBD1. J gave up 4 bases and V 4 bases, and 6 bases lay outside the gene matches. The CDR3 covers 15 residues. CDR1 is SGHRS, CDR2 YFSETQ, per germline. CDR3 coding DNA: TGCGCCAGCAGCGAAGGACAGGGGTGGGGAAACACCATATATTTT. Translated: CASSEGQGWGNTIYF.

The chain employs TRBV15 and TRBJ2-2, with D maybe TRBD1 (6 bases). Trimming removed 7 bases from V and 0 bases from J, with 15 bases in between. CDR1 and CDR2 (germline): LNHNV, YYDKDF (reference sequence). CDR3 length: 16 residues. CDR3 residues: CATTRDIAANTGELFF. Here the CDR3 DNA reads TGTGCCACCACCAGGGACATCGCGGCGAACACCGGGGAGCTGTTTTTT.

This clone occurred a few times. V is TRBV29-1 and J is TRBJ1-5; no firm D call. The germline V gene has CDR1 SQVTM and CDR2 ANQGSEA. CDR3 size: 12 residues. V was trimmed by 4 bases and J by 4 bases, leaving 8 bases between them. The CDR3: CSVVEGNQPQHF. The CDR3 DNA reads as TGCAGCGTTGTGGAGGGAAATCAGCCCCAGCATTTT.

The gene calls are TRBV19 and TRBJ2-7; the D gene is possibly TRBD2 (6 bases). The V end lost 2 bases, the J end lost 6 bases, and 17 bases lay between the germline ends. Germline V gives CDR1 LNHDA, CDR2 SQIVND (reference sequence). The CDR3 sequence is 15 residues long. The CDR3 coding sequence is TGTGCCAGTAGTATAATGGCGGGGAGTCTGGGCGAGCAGTACTTC. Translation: CASSIMAGSLGEQYF.

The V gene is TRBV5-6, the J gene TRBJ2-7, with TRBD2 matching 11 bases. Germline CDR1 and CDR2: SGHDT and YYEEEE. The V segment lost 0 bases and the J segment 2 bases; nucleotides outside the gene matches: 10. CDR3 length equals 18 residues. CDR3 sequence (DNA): TGTGCCAGCAGCTTGGTTGGTAGCGGGGGGGGGAAACCCTACGAGCAGTACTTC. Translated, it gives CASSLVGSGGGKPYEQYF.

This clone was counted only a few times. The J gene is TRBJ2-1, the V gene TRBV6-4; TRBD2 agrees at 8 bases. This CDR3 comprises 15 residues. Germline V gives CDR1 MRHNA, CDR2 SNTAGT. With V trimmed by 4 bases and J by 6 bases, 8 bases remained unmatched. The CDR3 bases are TGTGCCAGCAGTGTTGACGGGGGGGCCTCCAATGAGCAGTTCTTC. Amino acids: CASSVDGGASNEQFF.

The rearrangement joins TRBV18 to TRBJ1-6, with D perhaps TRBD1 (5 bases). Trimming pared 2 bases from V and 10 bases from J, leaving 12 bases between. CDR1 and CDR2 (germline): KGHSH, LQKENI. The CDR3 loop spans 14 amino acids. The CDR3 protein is CASSPNRGDSPLHF. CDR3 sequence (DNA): TGTGCCAGCTCACCAAATAGGGGCGACTCACCCCTCCACTTT.

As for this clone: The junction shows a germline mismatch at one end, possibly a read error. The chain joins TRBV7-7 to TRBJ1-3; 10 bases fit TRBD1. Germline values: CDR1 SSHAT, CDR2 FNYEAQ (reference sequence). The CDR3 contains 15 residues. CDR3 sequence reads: CASSSDRGAGNTIYF. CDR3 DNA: TGTGCTAGCAGCTCGGACAGGGGGGCAGGAAACACCATATATTTT.